The text below deals with one TCR beta chain. In germline, CDR1 is MDHEN, CDR2 SYDVKM. V was pared by 5 bases and J by 0 bases, with 11 bases between. The CDR3 is 15 residues long. The source of the sample is a study of blood T cell repertoires in COVID-19. Study-wide context: T cells, B-cell-depleted T cells, or PBMCs supplied cDNA or gDNA.

During the 2 weeks before they entered the study, exposed participants had met someone with a PCR-confirmed or clinician-diagnosed COVID-19 case. In the study's own analysis: The assay estimated nucleated cells by amplifying reference gene primers. The method was immunoSEQ multiplex PCR; TCRdb's version includes in-frame clones alone and lacks a portion of them. The DNA was the basis for D and trimming; V, J and clone size are from that table. The sample has approximately 300,000 clones, approximately 81% seen once. The chain couples TRBV28 to TRBJ1-3; D ambiguous. This clonotype originated in a woman aged 25 to 45 who had been exposed to COVID-19. The sequencing input was PBMCs or T cells enriched from blood (not recorded which). The CDR3 bases are TGTGCCAGCAGTCCCCTACTTGGCTCTGGAAACACCATATATTTT. Translating gives CASSPLLGSGNTIYF.